The 10 T cell receptor beta chains presented below share a single source sample, sequenced in a study of identical twins. TCRdb used MiXCR to reprocess the 5' RACE reads, holding one entry per CDR3 protein. Of about 470,000 distinct CDR3 sequences listed, 20% to 25% are singletons. These data also formed part of another study, on T cells expressing NK-cell markers.

Sequencing input: CD4+ T cells sorted from blood. These receptors all stem from a woman younger than 30 in good health.

The sample holds a few counts of this clonotype. The chain joins TRBV20-1 to TRBJ2-7; a possible D gene is TRBD2 (7 bases). The CDR3 length is 14 residues. The ends were cut back, 6 bases at V and 2 bases at J, with 17 bases in the middle. Looked up from germline, CDR1 is DFQATT and CDR2 is SNEGSKA (reference sequence). DNA of the CDR3: TGCAGTGCCAGATGGGGGGAGGGGGCCTACGAGCAGTACTTC. Translation gives CSARWGEGAYEQYF.

The chain combines TRBV9 with TRBJ2-2, with 9 bases lining up with TRBD1. V lost 4 bases and J lost 7; bases outside the gene matches: 11. This CDR3 comprises 16 residues. Germline V gene sequence: CDR1 SGDLS, CDR2 YYNGEE. The CDR3, as DNA: TGTGCCAGCAGCTTCTGGGACAGGGACGTTGGCGGGGAGCTGTTTTTT. It yields the protein CASSFWDRDVGGELFF. Combining the CDR3 with reference TRBV9 and TRBJ2-2 gives the whole variable domain DSGVTQTPKHLITATGQRVTLRCSPRSGDLSVYWYQQSLDQGLQFLIQYYNGEERAKGNILERFSAQQFPDLHSELNLSSLELGDSALYFCASSFWDRDVGGELFFGEGSRLTVL.

There are a few counts of this clonotype. J is TRBJ2-1 and V is TRBV4-1; 10 nucleotides match TRBD1. The germline V gene encodes CDR1 MGHRA and CDR2 YSYEKL. J gave up 6 bases and V 1 base, and 9 bases lay outside the gene matches. The CDR3 length is 17 residues. The DNA of the CDR3 is TGCGCCAGCAGCCAAGGCGTCGGGACAGGGGTTCCCAATGAGCAGTTCTTC. It translates to CASSQGVGTGVPNEQFF.

This clonotype has only a few counts. The chain is built from TRBV7-6 and TRBJ1-2, with no clear D. Trimming took off 6 bases at V and 7 bases at J, with 15 bases between the two ends. This CDR3 is 13 amino acids long. The germline gives CDR1 SGHVS, CDR2 FNYEAQ. The DNA of the CDR3 is TGTGCCAGCAGTCTTTCCCTTACAGTTGGCTACACCTTC. This gives the protein CASSLSLTVGYTF.

This clonotype was counted many times. V gene TRBV7-9 combines with J gene TRBJ2-3; D perhaps matches TRBD1 (5 bases). Germline CDR1 reads SEHNR; CDR2 reads FQNEAQ (reference sequence). The CDR3 length is 13 residues. The ends were cut back, 4 bases at V and 3 bases at J, with 8 bases in the middle. The CDR3 sequence: CASSSYRTDTQYF. The CDR3 DNA reads TGTGCCAGCAGCTCCTACAGGACAGATACGCAGTATTTT.

This clonotype turned up a few times. The V gene is TRBV2, the J gene TRBJ2-5; D is unresolved. The ends were cut back, 7 bases at V and 2 bases at J, with 8 bases in the middle. The CDR3 has 12 amino acids. The germline V gene has CDR1 SNHLY and CDR2 FYNNEI. The CDR3 is CASIWDQETQYF. CDR3 coding DNA: TGTGCCAGCATTTGGGATCAAGAGACCCAGTACTTC.

Only a few counts were recorded for this clonotype. The J gene is TRBJ2-5, the V gene TRBV12-3 or TRBV12-4; no clear D gene. V gave up 1 base and J gave up 5 bases, with 14 bases separating them. The CDR3 extends over 15 amino acids. CDR3 protein: CASSLGQYSTETQYF. The CDR3 region has the DNA TGTGCCAGCAGTTTAGGCCAGTATAGTACGGAGACCCAGTACTTC.

The gene calls are TRBV6-1 and TRBJ2-7, with 8 bases fitting TRBD1. J gave up 5 bases and V 5 bases, and 11 bases lay outside the gene matches. There are 15 residues in the CDR3. In germline, CDR1 is MNHNS, CDR2 SASEGT. Here the CDR3 reads CASSREDRARNEQYF. CDR3 DNA sequence: TGTGCCAGCAGTCGAGAGGACAGGGCTAGGAACGAGCAGTACTTC.

The chain employs TRBV20-1 and TRBJ1-2; 8 nucleotides agree with TRBD1. The CDR3 has 12 residues. The germline V gene has CDR1 DFQATT and CDR2 SNEGSKA (reference sequence). Trimming cost V 5 bases and J 5 bases; bases outside gene matches: 4. CDR3 DNA sequence: TGCAGTGCTGGGACAGGCCTTTATGGCTACACCTTC. Protein: CSAGTGLYGYTF.

Ten or more counts support this clonotype. This rearrangement joins TRBV5-5 to TRBJ2-1; TRBD2 might be the D (7 bases). From germline, CDR1 is SGHKS and CDR2 YYEKEE (reference sequence). V was shortened by 6 bases and J by 8 bases, with 24 bases between the two germline ends. The CDR3 is made up of 16 amino acids. CDR3 nucleotide sequence: TGTGCCAGCAAGGGGGACCTAGCGGCCACTTTGTATGAGCAGTTCTTC. It translates to CASKGDLAATLYEQFF.